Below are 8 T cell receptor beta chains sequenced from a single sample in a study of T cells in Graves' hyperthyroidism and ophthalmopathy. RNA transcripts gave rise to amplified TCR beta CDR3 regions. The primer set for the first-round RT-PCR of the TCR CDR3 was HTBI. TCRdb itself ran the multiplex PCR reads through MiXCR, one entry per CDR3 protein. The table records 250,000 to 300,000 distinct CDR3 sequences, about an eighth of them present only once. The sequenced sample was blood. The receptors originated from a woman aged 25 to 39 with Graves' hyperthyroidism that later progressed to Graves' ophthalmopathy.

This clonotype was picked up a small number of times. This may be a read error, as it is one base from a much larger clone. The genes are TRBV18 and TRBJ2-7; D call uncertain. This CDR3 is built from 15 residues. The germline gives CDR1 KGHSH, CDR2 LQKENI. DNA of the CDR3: TGTGCCGGCTCACCGAGAACCCGCCAGTCCTACGAGCAGTACTTC. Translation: CAGSPRTRQSYEQYF.

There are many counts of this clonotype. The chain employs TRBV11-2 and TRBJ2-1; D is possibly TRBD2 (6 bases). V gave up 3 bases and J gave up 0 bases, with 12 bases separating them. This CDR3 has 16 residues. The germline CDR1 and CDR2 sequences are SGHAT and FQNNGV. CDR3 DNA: TGTGCCAGCAGCTTTATGGGGGGTAGCTCCTACAATGAGCAGTTCTTC. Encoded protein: CASSFMGGSSYNEQFF.

The CDR3 region has the DNA TGCAGCGTAGTACCCGGGACAGGATATGGCTACACCTTC. It is translated as CSVVPGTGYGYTF. The chain has TRBV29-1 and TRBJ1-2, with 8 nucleotides matching TRBD1. J lost 5 bases, V lost 6 bases, and 8 bases had no gene match. This CDR3 spans 13 amino acids. Germline assignment: CDR1 SQVTM and CDR2 ANQGSEA.

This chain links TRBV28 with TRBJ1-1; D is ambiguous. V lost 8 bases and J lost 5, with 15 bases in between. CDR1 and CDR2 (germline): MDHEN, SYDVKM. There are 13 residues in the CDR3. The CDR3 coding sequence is TGTGCCAGCCAGGATAGGCGAGCAACTGAAGCTTTCTTT. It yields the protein CASQDRRATEAFF.

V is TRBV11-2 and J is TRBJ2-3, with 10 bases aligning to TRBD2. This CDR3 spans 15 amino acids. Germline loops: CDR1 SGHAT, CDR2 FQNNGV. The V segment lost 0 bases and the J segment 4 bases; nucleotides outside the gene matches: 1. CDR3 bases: TGTGCCAGCAGCTTAGAGGGACTAGCGTCAGATACGCAGTATTTT. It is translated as CASSLEGLASDTQYF.

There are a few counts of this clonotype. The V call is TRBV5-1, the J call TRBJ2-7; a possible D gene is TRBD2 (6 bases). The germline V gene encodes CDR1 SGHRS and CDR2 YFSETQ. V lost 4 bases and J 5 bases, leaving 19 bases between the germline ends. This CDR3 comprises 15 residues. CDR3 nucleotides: TGCGCCAGCAGCCTTGGAGGGCTACCCGTTGACGAGCAGTACTTC. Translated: CASSLGGLPVDEQYF.

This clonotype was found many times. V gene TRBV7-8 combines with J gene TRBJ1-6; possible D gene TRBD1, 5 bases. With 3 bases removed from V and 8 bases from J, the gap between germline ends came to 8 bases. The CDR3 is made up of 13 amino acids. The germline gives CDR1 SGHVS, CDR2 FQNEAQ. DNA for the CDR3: TGTGCCAGCAGCTTTCTCAGGGATTCACCCCTCCACTTT. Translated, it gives CASSFLRDSPLHF. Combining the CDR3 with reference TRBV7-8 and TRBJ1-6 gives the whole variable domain GAGVSQSPRYKVAKRGQDVALRCDPISGHVSLFWYQQALGQGPEFLTYFQNEAQLDKSGLPSDRFFAERPEGSVSTLKIQRTQQEDSAVYLCASSFLRDSPLHFGNGTRLTVT.

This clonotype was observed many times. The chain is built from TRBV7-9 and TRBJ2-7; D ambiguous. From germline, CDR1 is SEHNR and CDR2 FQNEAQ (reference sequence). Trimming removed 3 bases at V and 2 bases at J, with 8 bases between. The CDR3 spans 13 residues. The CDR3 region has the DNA TGTGCCAGCAGCTTCGTGCAGCCCTACGAGCAGTACTTC. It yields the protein CASSFVQPYEQYF.